A single sample gave rise to the 16 T cell receptor beta chains below, sequenced in a study of human T cells and chemical hapten exposure. A single record per CDR3 protein comes from TCRdb applying MiXCR to the RACE reads. The sample has approximately 60,000 distinct CDR3 sequences, more than 9% seen once. Described time point: pre-sensitization, week 0. Documented treatment: therapeutic diphenylcyclopropenone sensitization with weekly scalp DPC. The sequenced sample was whole blood, obtained in connection with sensitization to the hapten diphenylcyclopropenone (DPC). These receptors were collected from a man aged 40-55 years with alopecia areata. Some clones in this sample may be carry-over from other donors' samples.

The V and J genes are TRBV7-2 and TRBJ2-4, with unresolved D. CDR1 SGHTA and CDR2 FQGNSA come from the germline V gene. The CDR3 loop spans 13 amino acids. V shed 5 bases and J shed 4 bases, with 9 bases lying between them. CDR3 DNA sequence: TGTGCCAGCAGCCAAACCGGTAAAAACATTCAGTACTTC. It specifies CASSQTGKNIQYF.

This clonotype was counted many times. V gene TRBV15 combines with J gene TRBJ2-5, with TRBD2 matching over 10 bases. Looked up from germline, CDR1 is LNHNV and CDR2 is YYDKDF (reference sequence). With V trimmed by 0 bases and J by 5 bases, 3 bases remained unmatched. CDR3 length: 15 residues. This CDR3 is CATSRELAGTETQYF. The CDR3 DNA is TGTGCCACCAGCAGAGAACTAGCGGGAACGGAGACCCAGTACTTC.

V usage is TRBV28 and J usage is TRBJ2-2, with TRBD2 identical over 11 bases. Trimming took 6 bases from V and 5 from J; bases not matched to a gene: 5. The CDR3 contains 15 residues. Per the germline V gene, CDR1 is MDHEN and CDR2 is SYDVKM. Written as DNA, the CDR3 is TGTGCCAGCAGCCCTAGCGGGAGGCGGACCGGGGAGCTGTTTTTT. It is translated as CASSPSGRRTGELFF.

This clonotype has only one observation. The gene calls are TRBV9 and TRBJ1-6, with D possibly being TRBD1 (6 bases). Germline V gene data show CDR1 as SGDLS and CDR2 as YYNGEE. The CDR3 spans 14 residues. Trimming cost V 2 bases and J 9 bases, with 12 bases left between them. CDR3 nucleotide sequence: TGTGCCAGCAGCGTTCGACAGGAGGGTTCACCCCTCCACTTT. Protein product: CASSVRQEGSPLHF.

The chain is built from TRBV9 and TRBJ2-1; TRBD1 aligns across 8 bases. V shed 0 bases, J shed 6 bases, and the junction held 5 bases outside the gene matches. The V gene's germline CDR1 is SGDLS and CDR2 YYNGEE. The CDR3 is made up of 15 amino acids. CDR3 in DNA: TGTGCCAGCAGCGTAGGACGGGGGACAGGCAATGAGCAGTTCTTC. Protein product: CASSVGRGTGNEQFF.

This clonotype was picked up a small number of times. J is TRBJ1-2 and V is TRBV28; D remains unclear. The CDR3 is 12 amino acids. Germline loops: CDR1 MDHEN, CDR2 SYDVKM. V was cut by 6 bases and J by 1 base, with 6 bases left in between. The CDR3 here is CASRSYNYGYTF. CDR3 nucleotides: TGTGCCAGCAGGTCATATAACTATGGCTACACCTTC.

The chain combines TRBV28 with TRBJ1-2; maybe TRBD1 (5 bases). The V gene's germline CDR1 is MDHEN and CDR2 SYDVKM. The CDR3 runs to 15 residues. V was clipped by 3 bases and J by 1 base, with 12 bases between them. CDR3 DNA sequence: TGTGCCAGCAGTTTTGCGGGGGTCGTTAACTATGGCTACACCTTC. Protein sequence: CASSFAGVVNYGYTF.

This clonotype was observed at least ten times. The chain links TRBV4-3 to TRBJ2-2; D not certain. Per germline, CDR1 LGHNA and CDR2 YSLEER. The V and J ends lost 6 bases and 6 bases respectively, with 11 bases between them. The CDR3 consists of 13 residues. This chain's CDR3 is CASSLKLSGELFF. In DNA, the CDR3 is TGCGCCAGCAGTCTAAAGCTTTCCGGGGAGCTGTTTTTT.

This clonotype was recorded at least ten times. The chain employs TRBV12-3 or TRBV12-4 and TRBJ1-3; D unresolved. CDR3 length equals 14 residues. V lost 0 bases to trimming and J lost 4 bases, with 7 bases between them. The CDR3 here is CASSLAPPGNTIYF. The DNA for the CDR3 is TGTGCCAGCAGTTTAGCCCCTCCCGGAAACACCATATATTTT.

Ten or more counts support this clonotype. The chain combines TRBV28 with TRBJ2-5; 7 nucleotides match TRBD1. This CDR3 has 14 amino acids. Germline values: CDR1 MDHEN, CDR2 SYDVKM. Germline trimming cut 4 bases from V and 2 bases from J; bases unmatched to any gene: 4. CDR3 sequence reads: CASSSGTEQETQYF. CDR3 sequence (DNA): TGTGCCAGCAGTTCCGGGACAGAACAAGAGACCCAGTACTTC. Full variable domain (rest looked up from reference TRBV28 and TRBJ2-5): DVKVTQSSRYLVKRTGEKVFLECVQDMDHENMFWYRQDPGLGLRLIYFSYDVKMKEKGDIPEGYSVSREKKERFSLILESASTNQTSMYLCASSSGTEQETQYFGPGTRLLVL.

This clonotype showed up just a few times. The chain is built from TRBV19 and TRBJ2-3; TRBD2 agrees at 13 bases. V lost 5 bases and J lost 4; bases outside the gene matches: 9. The CDR3 sequence is 17 residues long. The germline V gene encodes CDR1 LNHDA and CDR2 SQIVND (reference sequence). The CDR3: CASSHLRTSGSADTQYF. CDR3 nucleotides: TGTGCCAGTAGTCATCTTAGGACTAGCGGGAGCGCAGATACGCAGTATTTT.

This clonotype was picked up a small number of times. The genes are TRBV6-4 and TRBJ2-3, with TRBD2 matching 7 bases. CDR1 and CDR2 (germline): MRHNA, SNTAGT. This CDR3 comprises 13 residues. V shed 9 bases and J 2 bases; nucleotides not matched to a gene: 5. The DNA of the CDR3 is TGTGCCAGAAGGGAGGGGCCCACAGATACGCAGTATTTT. Protein product: CARREGPTDTQYF.

This clonotype was recorded at least ten times. The chain is built from TRBV4-1 and TRBJ1-1; 8 bases line up with TRBD1. The germline gives CDR1 MGHRA, CDR2 YSYEKL. CDR3 size: 14 residues. With V trimmed by 4 bases and J by 7 bases, 8 bases remained unmatched. In nucleotides, the CDR3 is TGCGCCAGCAGCCCCATCGGGACAGGAGATGAAGCTTTCTTT. Translating it yields CASSPIGTGDEAFF.

This clonotype was picked up many times. This chain connects TRBV11-2 to TRBJ1-4; 9 bases line up with TRBD1. The trim removed 5 bases at V and 3 bases at J, leaving 4 bases unmatched. CDR3 length: 15 residues. Germline V gene lookup returns CDR1 SGHAT and CDR2 FQNNGV. This CDR3 is CASSQRQGANEKLFF. For the CDR3, the DNA is TGTGCCAGCAGCCAAAGACAGGGGGCTAATGAAAAACTGTTTTTT. The variable domain in full, with the rest retrieved from reference TRBV11-2 and TRBJ1-4, is EAGVAQSPRYKIIEKRQSVAFWCNPISGHATLYWYQQILGQGPKLLIQFQNNGVVDDSQLPKDRFSAERLKGVDSTLKIQPAKLEDSAVYLCASSQRQGANEKLFFGSGTQLSVL.

The gene calls are TRBV6-5 and TRBJ2-3; maybe TRBD2 (6 bases). The germline CDR1 and CDR2 sequences are MNHEY and SVGAGI. Trimming stripped 6 bases from V and 3 bases from J, with 19 bases between. This CDR3 contains 16 residues. CDR3 in amino acids: CASSPRGRRSTDTQYF. CDR3 nucleotides: TGTGCCAGCAGCCCCCGGGGGAGGAGGTCGACAGATACGCAGTATTTT.

In its sample, this clonotype was seen a few times. The rearrangement uses TRBV7-2 and TRBJ2-1; D gene unclear. CDR3 length: 11 amino acids. CDR1 is SGHTA and CDR2 is FQGNSA in the germline V gene. The V end was cut by 5 bases, the J end by 10 bases, with 9 bases between. The CDR3 DNA reads TGTGCCAGCAGCCCGGATAGGGAGCAGTTCTTC. Residues: CASSPDREQFF.